This is a list of T cell receptor beta chains from one sample in a study of T-cell reconstitution after alpha-beta-depleted transplantation in children. TCRdb analysed the PCR reads with MiXCR anew, one entry per CDR3 protein. The sample has 200,000 to 300,000 distinct CDR3 sequences, about 12% seen once. Source: PBMCs from the stem cell graft donor, taken from the stem cell graft. The receptors come from a human donor who donated a stem cell graft to a child with acute lymphoblastic leukemia. The CDR3 runs from the conserved cysteine through the conserved F or W. D genes are given only for firm matches. Size is omitted from some rows. Given values are once, few, many or a class for expanded clones.

J gene: TRBJ1-4
clone size: many
D gene: TRBD1
V gene: TRBV5-5
CDR3 DNA: TGTGCCAGCAGCTTAGGGGGCAGCTATGAAAAACTGTTTTTT
CDR3 protein: CASSLGGSYEKLFF

J gene: TRBJ2-7
clone size: -
D gene: TRBD1
V gene: TRBV7-9
CDR3 DNA: TGTGTCAGCAGCTTCTTGGGAGGGACAGGGGTCTACGAGCAGTACTTC
CDR3 protein: CVSSFLGGTGVYEQYF

J gene: TRBJ1-5
clone size: many
D gene: TRBD1
V gene: TRBV4-3
CDR3 DNA: TGCGCCAGCAGCCAAGATCGACAGGGTGGGCAGCCCCAGCATTTT
CDR3 protein: CASSQDRQGGQPQHF

J gene: TRBJ2-7
clone size: -
D gene: TRBD1
V gene: TRBV7-8
CDR3 DNA: TGTGCCAGCAGCTTAGCACAGGGGAACTACGAGCAGTACTTC
CDR3 protein: CASSLAQGNYEQYF

J gene: TRBJ2-1
clone size: -
D gene: TRBD2
V gene: TRBV18
CDR3 DNA: TGTGCCAGCTCACCAAGGCTAGCGGGGTACAATGAGCAGTTCTTC
CDR3 protein: CASSPRLAGYNEQFF

J gene: TRBJ2-3
clone size: many
D gene: -
V gene: TRBV27
CDR3 DNA: TGTGCCAGCAGTTTAGGAGGGTTTCGTTATTTT
CDR3 protein: CASSLGGFRYF

J gene: TRBJ1-5
clone size: many
D gene: -
V gene: TRBV24-1
CDR3 DNA: TGTGCCACCTCGGAAGGGGAGGAATATCAGCCCCAGCATTTT
CDR3 protein: CATSEGEEYQPQHF

J gene: TRBJ1-1
clone size: many
D gene: -
V gene: TRBV7-2
CDR3 DNA: TGTGCCAGCAGCCCGATGACTGAAGCTTTCTTT
CDR3 protein: CASSPMTEAFF

J gene: TRBJ2-5
clone size: few
D gene: -
V gene: TRBV7-9
CDR3 DNA: TGTGCCAGCAGCTTAGAAGTCGGTCTTCAAGAGACCCAGTACTTC
CDR3 protein: CASSLEVGLQETQYF

J gene: TRBJ2-7
clone size: many
D gene: -
V gene: TRBV12-3/TRBV12-4
CDR3 DNA: TGTGCCAGCAGTTTCAACAGGGTCCACGAGCAGTACTTC
CDR3 protein: CASSFNRVHEQYF

J gene: TRBJ1-5
clone size: many
D gene: -
V gene: TRBV24-1
CDR3 DNA: TGTGCCACCAGTGTAGGAGGAAATCAGCCCCAGCATTTT
CDR3 protein: CATSVGGNQPQHF

J gene: TRBJ2-1
clone size: many
D gene: TRBD2
V gene: TRBV28
CDR3 DNA: TGTGCCAGCAGTTTAGTTTTCGGCGGGAGGGATGAGCAGTTCTTC
CDR3 protein: CASSLVFGGRDEQFF

J gene: TRBJ2-1
clone size: many
D gene: -
V gene: TRBV9
CDR3 DNA: TGTGCCAGCAGCGTGGACGGGAGTTTGAATGAGCAGTTCTTC
CDR3 protein: CASSVDGSLNEQFF

J gene: TRBJ2-5
clone size: many
D gene: TRBD2
V gene: TRBV7-2
CDR3 DNA: TGTGCCAGCAGACAACTGGCGGGAGGGCCGAGGGAGACCCAGTACTTC
CDR3 protein: CASRQLAGGPRETQYF

J gene: TRBJ2-1
clone size: many
D gene: TRBD1
V gene: TRBV29-1
CDR3 DNA: TGCAGCGTCCGGGTCAGGGGGCAGGGCAATGAGCAGTTCTTC
CDR3 protein: CSVRVRGQGNEQFF

J gene: TRBJ1-4
clone size: many
D gene: TRBD1
V gene: TRBV20-1
CDR3 DNA: TGCAGTGCTCCGCCAGGGGGGAATGAAAAACTGTTTTTT
CDR3 protein: CSAPPGGNEKLFF

J gene: TRBJ2-2
clone size: many
D gene: TRBD1
V gene: TRBV19
CDR3 DNA: TGTGCCAGTACCCCGGACAGGGTGACCGGGGAGCTGTTTTTT
CDR3 protein: CASTPDRVTGELFF

J gene: TRBJ2-3
clone size: many
D gene: -
V gene: TRBV27
CDR3 DNA: TGTGCCAGCAGTTTATCGGAAGCAGATACGCAGTATTTT
CDR3 protein: CASSLSEADTQYF

J gene: TRBJ2-7
clone size: many
D gene: -
V gene: TRBV6-5
CDR3 DNA: TGTGCCAGCGGAGGCCGGGGGAGCTACGAGCAGTACTTC
CDR3 protein: CASGGRGSYEQYF

J gene: TRBJ2-2
clone size: once
D gene: TRBD1
V gene: TRBV7-1
CDR3 DNA: TGTGCCAGCAGTTCGGGACAGGGAGTAGCCGGGGAGCTGTTTTTT
CDR3 protein: CASSSGQGVAGELFF

J gene: TRBJ1-1
clone size: many
D gene: -
V gene: TRBV19
CDR3 DNA: TGTGCCAGTAGTTTGTTACTCCTGAACACTGAAGCTTTCTTT
CDR3 protein: CASSLLLLNTEAFF

J gene: TRBJ1-1
clone size: many
D gene: -
V gene: TRBV6-5
CDR3 DNA: TGTGCCAGCAGTTACTCGCCCAGCACTGAAGCTTTCTTT
CDR3 protein: CASSYSPSTEAFF

J gene: TRBJ1-3
clone size: few
D gene: -
V gene: TRBV29-1
CDR3 DNA: TGCAGCGTTGAGAGGCAGGCACCAAGCTCTGGAAACACCATATATTTT
CDR3 protein: CSVERQAPSSGNTIYF

J gene: TRBJ2-1
clone size: many
D gene: -
V gene: TRBV14
CDR3 DNA: TGTGCCAGCAGCCAGCTGGGGGGCTCCAATGAGCAGTTCTTC
CDR3 protein: CASSQLGGSNEQFF

J gene: TRBJ2-2
clone size: few
D gene: TRBD1
V gene: TRBV5-1
CDR3 DNA: TGCGCCAGCAGCTTATCGCAGGGGGCGATCGGGGAGCTGTTTTTT
CDR3 protein: CASSLSQGAIGELFF

J gene: TRBJ1-2
clone size: many
D gene: -
V gene: TRBV6-1
CDR3 DNA: TGTGCCAGCAGTGGGAATTTTCTGGACACCAACTATGGCTACACCTTC
CDR3 protein: CASSGNFLDTNYGYTF

J gene: TRBJ2-7
clone size: few
D gene: -
V gene: TRBV4-3
CDR3 DNA: TGCGCCAGCAGCCAAGAACGCCCTTCGAACTACGAGCAGTACTTC
CDR3 protein: CASSQERPSNYEQYF

J gene: TRBJ2-7
clone size: many
D gene: -
V gene: TRBV20-1
CDR3 DNA: TGCAGTGCTAGAGAGGGTGCAGGGGACGCCTACGAGCAGTACTTC
CDR3 protein: CSAREGAGDAYEQYF

J gene: TRBJ1-6
clone size: many
D gene: TRBD1
V gene: TRBV7-9
CDR3 DNA: TGTGCCAGCAGCTTGGGACAGGGGCAAACACCCCTCCACTTT
CDR3 protein: CASSLGQGQTPLHF

J gene: TRBJ1-1
clone size: many
D gene: -
V gene: TRBV20-1
CDR3 DNA: TGCAGTGCTAGAAAGGGCAGCGGGAACACTGAAGCTTTCTTT
CDR3 protein: CSARKGSGNTEAFF

J gene: TRBJ2-5
clone size: -
D gene: TRBD2
V gene: TRBV20-1
CDR3 DNA: TGCAGTGCTCGGACTAGCGGGGGACAAGAGACCCAGTACTTC
CDR3 protein: CSARTSGGQETQYF

J gene: TRBJ2-2
clone size: many
D gene: -
V gene: TRBV6-2/TRBV6-3
CDR3 DNA: TGTGCCAGCAGGAAACCGGGGGACCCAACGAACACCGGGGAGCTGTTTTTT
CDR3 protein: CASRKPGDPTNTGELFF

J gene: TRBJ2-7
clone size: few
D gene: TRBD2
V gene: TRBV7-9
CDR3 DNA: TGTGCCAGCAGCTTAGGGGTAGGCCTAGCGGATTACGAGCAGTACTTC
CDR3 protein: CASSLGVGLADYEQYF

J gene: TRBJ2-2
clone size: many
D gene: -
V gene: TRBV5-4
CDR3 DNA: TGTGCCAGCAGCTTGGGACTAGAGGCCGGGGAGCTGTTTTTT
CDR3 protein: CASSLGLEAGELFF

J gene: TRBJ2-1
clone size: many
D gene: TRBD2
V gene: TRBV5-1
CDR3 DNA: TGCGCCAGCAGCCCGCTAGCGGGAGCAGACAATGAGCAGTTCTTC
CDR3 protein: CASSPLAGADNEQFF

J gene: TRBJ1-1
clone size: few
D gene: TRBD1
V gene: TRBV20-1
CDR3 DNA: TGCAGTGCTCCCAGGGGGGGCATGAACACTGAAGCTTTCTTT
CDR3 protein: CSAPRGGMNTEAFF

J gene: TRBJ2-6
clone size: -
D gene: -
V gene: TRBV5-1
CDR3 DNA: TGCGCCAGCAGCCCTACACCGAACGGTGGGGCCAACGTCCTGACTTTC
CDR3 protein: CASSPTPNGGANVLTF

J gene: TRBJ2-1
clone size: many
D gene: -
V gene: TRBV15
CDR3 DNA: TGTGCCACCAGCAGGTCGTTGGTGGGCAATGAGCAGTTCTTC
CDR3 protein: CATSRSLVGNEQFF

J gene: TRBJ2-7
clone size: few
D gene: TRBD1
V gene: TRBV7-2
CDR3 DNA: TGTGCCAGCAGCTTATCGACAGGGGTAACCTACGAGCAGTACTTC
CDR3 protein: CASSLSTGVTYEQYF

J gene: TRBJ1-2
clone size: -
D gene: -
V gene: TRBV4-2
CDR3 DNA: TGTGCCAGCAGCCAAGTATCAGGAGAACATGGCTACACCTTC
CDR3 protein: CASSQVSGEHGYTF

J gene: TRBJ2-6
clone size: many
D gene: TRBD1
V gene: TRBV27
CDR3 DNA: TGTGCCAGCAGTTTCCGGGACAGGGTCACCAACGTCCTGACTTTC
CDR3 protein: CASSFRDRVTNVLTF

J gene: TRBJ2-5
clone size: many
D gene: -
V gene: TRBV11-2
CDR3 DNA: TGTGCCAGCATAAGTAGGAGGGGAGAGACCCAGTACTTC
CDR3 protein: CASISRRGETQYF

J gene: TRBJ2-3
clone size: many
D gene: -
V gene: TRBV11-2
CDR3 DNA: TGTGCCAGCAGCTTAGGTGGGGGGAGCACAGATACGCAGTATTTT
CDR3 protein: CASSLGGGSTDTQYF

J gene: TRBJ2-5
clone size: -
D gene: -
V gene: TRBV4-2
CDR3 DNA: TGTGCCAGCAGCCAAGATAAGGGGTCCCCGGAGACCCAGTACTTC
CDR3 protein: CASSQDKGSPETQYF

J gene: TRBJ1-5
clone size: many
D gene: -
V gene: TRBV2
CDR3 DNA: TGTGCCAGCAGTGAAACAGAAAATCAGCCCCAGCATTTT
CDR3 protein: CASSETENQPQHF

J gene: TRBJ2-3
clone size: few
D gene: TRBD2
V gene: TRBV11-3
CDR3 DNA: TGTGCCAGCAGCTCCCAACTCCTAGCGGGGGGCTTCTCCACAGATACGCAGTATTTT
CDR3 protein: CASSSQLLAGGFSTDTQYF

J gene: TRBJ2-7
clone size: many
D gene: -
V gene: TRBV7-2
CDR3 DNA: TGTGCCAGCAGCTTAACGGACCTCTACGAGCAGTACTTC
CDR3 protein: CASSLTDLYEQYF

J gene: TRBJ2-7
clone size: many
D gene: TRBD1
V gene: TRBV20-1
CDR3 DNA: TGCAGTGCTATTTATCGGGACAGGGACTACGAGCAGTACTTC
CDR3 protein: CSAIYRDRDYEQYF

J gene: TRBJ2-7
clone size: many
D gene: TRBD2
V gene: TRBV6-5
CDR3 DNA: TGTGCCAGCAGCGTTAGCGGGAGCCACGAGCAGTACTTC
CDR3 protein: CASSVSGSHEQYF

J gene: TRBJ1-1
clone size: many
D gene: -
V gene: TRBV7-9
CDR3 DNA: TGTGCCAGCAGTACCCCCGGGACACGCGCTTTCTTT
CDR3 protein: CASSTPGTRAFF

J gene: TRBJ2-1
clone size: many
D gene: TRBD2
V gene: TRBV20-1
CDR3 DNA: TGCAGTGCTTGGCGGGAGTACGCCGGCAATGAGCAGTTCTTC
CDR3 protein: CSAWREYAGNEQFF

J gene: TRBJ2-7
clone size: few
D gene: TRBD2
V gene: TRBV11-2
CDR3 DNA: TGTGCCAGCAGCTTACCTAGCGGGCCTCTAAAAAACGAGCAGTACTTC
CDR3 protein: CASSLPSGPLKNEQYF